This T cell receptor (beta chain) was identified during a study of T-cell reconstitution after alpha-beta-depleted transplantation in children. This clonotype was observed a handful of times. Its matching antigen is unknown. Study-wide findings and caveats: Newly made T cells mostly supplied T-cell counts and diversity one year after transplant. Some patients showed high day-60 TCRbeta diversity, which derived from surviving recipient T cells and thymic progenitors. Several hundred graft clones that had expanded were reportedly the source of alpha-beta T cells about two months after transplant.

This CDR3 comprises 13 residues. V was cut by 1 base and J by 10 bases, with 11 bases left in between. The germline CDR1 and CDR2 sequences are MGHRA and YSYEKL. Unique molecular identifiers were built into the TCRbeta library. TCRdb independently ran MiXCR on the PCR reads; one entry per CDR3 protein. The table shows about 200,000 distinct CDR3 sequences, with about 6.6% occurring only once. Sequences were derived from PBMCs, sampled before TCRalphabeta/CD19-depleted stem cell transplant. This chain connects TRBV4-1 to TRBJ2-1, with D unclear. The source is a boy between 2 and 10 years old with acute lymphoblastic leukemia, due to receive a stem cell transplant. CDR3 sequence (DNA): TGCGCCAGCAGCCAAGCCGGAGTCGGCGAGCAGTTCTTC. Protein product: CASSQAGVGEQFF.